These 26 T cell receptor beta chains share one sample of origin, sequenced in a study of blood T cells in healthy people across ages. Sample-barcoded 5' priming and a J-beta primer mix drove a second PCR of about 7 to 12 cycles. Each CDR3 protein gets one entry after TCRdb re-called the 5' RACE reads with MiXCR. The sample consists of approximately 780,000 distinct CDR3 sequences, roughly 24% of them appearing once. These data were also reused for a study on T cells of mothers and their children.

Source material: blood. The source is a boy younger than 18 in good health.

This clonotype came up a few times. This chain connects TRBV7-2 to TRBJ2-7; the match to TRBD2 covers 11 bases. CDR1 is SGHTA and CDR2 is FQGNSA in the germline V gene. The CDR3 sequence is 17 residues long. V lost 4 bases, J lost 4 bases, and 12 bases stayed unmatched. Written as DNA, the CDR3 is TGTGCCAGCAGCTCCTACCTCCTTAGCGGGGGGGCTTACGAGCAGTACTTC. Its translation is CASSSYLLSGGAYEQYF.

The chain combines TRBV6-5 with TRBJ1-6, with D unclear. CDR1 MNHEY and CDR2 SVGAGI come from the germline V gene. The CDR3 contains 13 residues. Trimming stripped 0 bases from V and 11 bases from J, with 8 bases between. Here the CDR3 DNA reads TGTGCCAGCAGTTACTCGAATAGTCCACCCCTCCACTTT. Protein sequence: CASSYSNSPPLHF.

This chain connects TRBV29-1 to TRBJ2-5; the D is unclear. Judging by the DNA end, TRBJ2-1 fits better; the J call may be wrong. This CDR3 is 11 amino acids long. CDR1 is SQVTM, CDR2 ANQGSEA, per germline. CDR3 in amino acids: CSAGWDAEQFF. CDR3 nucleotides: TGCAGCGCGGGCTGGGATGCTGAGCAGTTCTTC.

This clonotype was seen a handful of times. One end of the junction does not line up with germline, which may come from a read error. V is TRBV7-2 and J is TRBJ1-2; 7 nucleotides align to TRBD1. The CDR3 is 16 amino acids. Per the germline V gene, CDR1 is SGHTA and CDR2 is FQGNSA. CDR3 region: CASSLEQGGPNYGYTF. CDR3 DNA sequence: TGTGCCAGCAGCTTAGAGCAGGGGGGACCTAACTACGGCTACACCTTC.

This clonotype was detected a few times. The CDR3 bases are TGTGCCAGTAGTCCGCGACAGGTTCCCTACAATGAGCAGTTCTTC. Translation gives CASSPRQVPYNEQFF. V gene TRBV19 combines with J gene TRBJ2-1; possible D gene TRBD1, 6 bases. Germline-derived CDR1 and CDR2 are LNHDA and SQIVND (reference sequence). This CDR3 has 15 residues. Between the trimmed V and J ends, which lost 5 bases and 2 bases, there was a span of 13 bases.

This clonotype appeared a few times. The rearrangement links TRBV18 to TRBJ1-1, with D maybe TRBD1 (6 bases). This CDR3 spans 15 amino acids. Trimming removed 1 base from V and 0 bases from J, with 9 bases in between. Looked up from germline, CDR1 is KGHSH and CDR2 is LQKENI. As DNA, the CDR3 is TGTGCCAGCTCACCACTTACAGGGATGAACACTGAAGCTTTCTTT. This encodes CASSPLTGMNTEAFF.

J is TRBJ2-5 and V is TRBV29-1; maybe TRBD1 (7 bases). Germline loops: CDR1 SQVTM, CDR2 ANQGSEA. This CDR3 spans 13 amino acids. V lost 4 bases and J lost 2, with 11 bases in between. CDR3 DNA sequence: TGCAGCGTTGCCGGGGGACAGCAAGAGACCCAGTACTTC. Translating it yields CSVAGGQQETQYF. Filled out from reference TRBV29-1 and TRBJ2-5, the complete variable domain reads SAVISQKPSRDICQRGTSLTIQCQVDSQVTMMFWYRQQPGQSLTLIATANQGSEATYESGFVIDKFPISRPNLTFSTLTVSNMSPEDSSIYLCSVAGGQQETQYFGPGTRLLVL.

The J gene is TRBJ2-5, the V gene TRBV14, with 9 bases aligning to TRBD2. The J call may not be correct, given that the DNA end is closer to TRBJ2-1. There are 18 residues in the CDR3. Germline V gene lookup returns CDR1 SGHDN and CDR2 FVKESK. The CDR3 sequence is CASSQGPQAGGTYNEQFF. The CDR3 DNA is TGTGCCAGCAGCCAAGGGCCCCAAGCGGGGGGTACCTACAATGAGCAGTTCTTC.

CDR3 amino acids: CASSLWEQAPNYGYTF. Written as DNA, the CDR3 is TGCGCCAGCAGCTTGTGGGAGCAGGCCCCTAACTATGGCTACACCTTC. The chain joins TRBV5-1 to TRBJ1-2; D is ambiguous. Trimming left V 1 base short and J 0 bases short, with 13 bases between. The germline V gene encodes CDR1 SGHRS and CDR2 YFSETQ. CDR3 size: 16 residues.

This clonotype was picked up a small number of times. The chain carries TRBV20-1 and TRBJ2-7, with D possibly being TRBD1 (7 bases). Germline assignment: CDR1 DFQATT and CDR2 SNEGSKA (reference sequence). The length of the CDR3 is 14 residues. The ends were cut back, 5 bases at V and 4 bases at J, with 18 bases in the middle. CDR3 coding DNA: TGCAGTGCTCCAAAAAACCAGGGGGGATACGAGCAGTACTTC. It specifies CSAPKNQGGYEQYF.

The chain joins TRBV12-3 or TRBV12-4 to TRBJ2-5; TRBD2 matches at 9 bases. With 6 bases clipped from V and 1 base from J, the junction kept 9 bases outside the gene matches. The CDR3 runs to 16 residues. CDR3 loop: CASSRLAGGFQETQYF. CDR3 in DNA: TGTGCCAGCAGCCGACTGGCGGGGGGGTTCCAAGAGACCCAGTACTTC.

The V call is TRBV7-9, the J call TRBJ1-3; no clear D. Trimming removed 3 bases at V and 3 bases at J, with 12 bases between. Germline lookup yields CDR1 SEHNR and CDR2 FQNEAQ (reference sequence). The length of the CDR3 is 15 residues. CDR3 loop: CASSFHRALGNTIYF. For the CDR3, the DNA is TGTGCCAGCAGCTTCCATAGGGCGCTTGGAAACACCATATATTTT.

The V and J genes are TRBV12-3 or TRBV12-4 and TRBJ2-3; 10 bases line up with TRBD1. The CDR3 sequence is 13 residues long. V lost 10 bases, J lost 4 bases, and 5 bases stayed unmatched. The CDR3 sequence: CATGTGAPDTQYF. CDR3 DNA: TGTGCCACCGGGACAGGGGCGCCAGATACGCAGTATTTT.

This clonotype was seen a few times. The chain recombines TRBV6-2 or TRBV6-3 with TRBJ1-4, with a tentative D call TRBD1 (5 bases). Trimming removed 7 bases at V and 0 bases at J, with 15 bases between. In germline, CDR1 is MNHEY, CDR2 SVGEGT. This CDR3 is built from 16 residues. The CDR3 here is CASTDPQDATNEKLFF. In DNA, the CDR3 is TGTGCCAGCACGGACCCACAGGATGCAACTAATGAAAAACTGTTTTTT.

This chain joins TRBV7-2 and TRBJ1-1, with TRBD1 matching 9 bases. From germline, CDR1 is SGHTA and CDR2 FQGNSA. J was trimmed by 6 bases and V by 7 bases; bases with no gene match: 9. CDR3 length: 14 amino acids. The CDR3 coding sequence is TGTGCCAGCACCCCAGACCGGGACAGGGCTGAAGCTTTCTTT. This codes for CASTPDRDRAEAFF.

The J gene is TRBJ1-1, the V gene TRBV2; 11 bases are a match to TRBD1. The CDR3 sequence is 17 residues long. Germline trimming cut 6 bases from V and 3 bases from J; bases unmatched to any gene: 12. CDR1 is SNHLY, CDR2 FYNNEI, per germline. In DNA form, the CDR3 reads TGTGCCAGCAGGGATAAGGACAGGGGGCTAAGGTACACTGAAGCTTTCTTT. It yields the protein CASRDKDRGLRYTEAFF.

J is TRBJ2-1 and V is TRBV5-5; a weak D match, TRBD1 (5 bases). V was clipped by 0 bases and J by 2 bases, with 9 bases between them. The CDR3 covers 15 residues. Germline V gene data show CDR1 as SGHKS and CDR2 as YYEKEE (reference sequence). Here the CDR3 reads CASSLVARAYNEQFF. As DNA, the CDR3 is TGTGCCAGCAGCTTGGTCGCCAGGGCCTACAATGAGCAGTTCTTC.

This chain connects TRBV5-1 to TRBJ1-2; D ambiguous. Trimming pared 5 bases from V and 6 bases from J, leaving 8 bases between. CDR1 and CDR2 from the germline V gene are SGHRS and YFSETQ. The CDR3 loop spans 11 amino acids. This chain's CDR3 is CASRSQDGYTF. In DNA, the CDR3 is TGCGCCAGCAGGTCGCAGGATGGCTACACCTTC.

The sample holds many counts of this clonotype. The V and J genes are TRBV3-1 and TRBJ2-4, with D hard to call. The CDR3 consists of 17 residues. Trimming took off 1 base at V and 0 bases at J, with 13 bases between the two ends. Germline CDR1 and CDR2: LGHDT and YNNKEL (reference sequence). This CDR3 is CASSQASTASAKNIQYF. CDR3 nucleotide sequence: TGTGCCAGCAGCCAAGCAAGTACAGCCTCAGCCAAAAACATTCAGTACTTC. The whole variable domain, filled in from reference TRBV3-1 and TRBJ2-4, reads DTAVSQTPKYLVTQMGNDKSIKCEQNLGHDTMYWYKQDSKKFLKIMFSYNNKELIINETVPNRFSPKSPDKAHLNLHINSLELGDSAVYFCASSQASTASAKNIQYFGAGTRLSVL.

This clonotype was seen more than once but under ten times. A read error may account for a junction end that differs from germline. The chain has TRBV29-1 and TRBJ2-5; D remains unclear. The CDR3 runs 12 residues. Germline CDR1 SQVTM, CDR2 ANQGSEA. The chain's CDR3 is CSVRQLLETRYF. Written as DNA, the CDR3 is TGCAGCGTTCGGCAGCTCCTAGAGACCCGGTACTTC.

With regard to this clonotype: A junction end diverges from the germline sequence, so it may reflect a read error. V gene TRBV3-1 combines with J gene TRBJ2-4; D is perhaps TRBD1 (5 bases). CDR1 is LGHDT, CDR2 YNNKEL, per germline (reference sequence). CDR3 length: 14 amino acids. CDR3 sequence: CASSQDVTANIQCF. The CDR3 DNA is TGTGCCAGCAGCCAAGATGTGACAGCAAACATTCAGTGCTTC.

This clonotype was counted between two and nine times. This chain uses TRBV11-3 with TRBJ2-5, with a weak D call TRBD2 (6 bases). The J call may be faulty, since TRBJ2-7 better matches the DNA end. The CDR3 is made up of 14 amino acids. CDR1 is SGHNT, CDR2 YENEEA, per germline. CDR3 sequence: CASSFGGHPYEQYF. In nucleotides, the CDR3 is TGTGCCAGCAGCTTCGGGGGTCATCCCTACGAGCAGTACTTC.

The CDR3: CASSLRIGVAGAGTEAFF. The DNA of the CDR3 is TGTGCCAGCAGCTTAAGGATCGGGGTCGCGGGGGCGGGCACTGAAGCTTTCTTT. The rearrangement uses TRBV7-9 and TRBJ1-1; maybe TRBD1 (6 bases). Germline V CDR1 and CDR2: SEHNR, FQNEAQ (reference sequence). The ends were cut back, 2 bases at V and 4 bases at J, with 23 bases in the middle. The CDR3 is 18 amino acids.

This chain uses TRBV7-9 with TRBJ2-5; TRBD2 might be the D (5 bases). V gave up 7 bases and J gave up 0 bases, with 12 bases separating them. Germline CDR1 SEHNR, CDR2 FQNEAQ (reference sequence). CDR3 length equals 14 residues. The CDR3 nucleotides are TGTGCCAGCACCCCGGAGGACTACCAAGAGACCCAGTACTTC. It specifies CASTPEDYQETQYF.

The chain is built from TRBV11-1 and TRBJ2-7; TRBD1 is a possible D gene (6 bases). Trimming took 6 bases from V and 7 from J, leaving 19 bases between them. Germline CDR1 SGHAT, CDR2 FQDESV (reference sequence). The CDR3 spans 14 residues. Written as DNA, the CDR3 is TGTGCCAGCAGGGACAGTATCCAGTCGCGGGAGCAGTACTTC. Its translation: CASRDSIQSREQYF.

The chain combines TRBV20-1 with TRBJ2-5; D is unclear. Trimming stripped 3 bases from V and 1 base from J, with 9 bases between. CDR1 is DFQATT, CDR2 SNEGSKA, per germline (reference sequence). There are 13 residues in the CDR3. CDR3 nucleotides: TGCAGTGCTAGCAGACAAGCCCAAGAGACCCAGTACTTC. This sequence encodes CSASRQAQETQYF.